This T cell receptor (beta chain) was sequenced in a study of cytomegalovirus exposure and HLA in healthy donors. Study background: There were roughly 80 million unique TCRs (from HLA-typed donors) in an early data release.

Trimming removed 1 base from V and 2 bases from J, with 10 bases in between. The CDR3 has 15 amino acids. CDR1 and CDR2 from the germline V gene are SGHVS and FNYEAQ. With regard to this clone: Its antigen is not known.

PCR used 60 Vbeta primers and 13 Jbeta primers. The assay was immunoSEQ multiplex PCR, and TCRdb's table has in-frame clones only and misses some. This sample carries about 190,000 clones, over 70% of them seen once, and the ten largest clones take 1.6%. The study's findings and limits: A missense variant in DCLRE1C was later tied to TCR beta V- and J-gene trimming. HLA-A and HLA-B allele assignments for most subjects were reportedly predicted accurately using TCR beta sequences. Later on, an analysis tied around 17,000 TCR beta sequences to HLA alleles at 0.05 false discovery rate.

The source is a woman aged 18-30 years in good health and CMV-seronegative. The sample consisted of PBMCs. The genes are TRBV7-6 and TRBJ2-3, with D possibly being TRBD1 (6 bases). DNA of the CDR3: TGTGCCAGCAGCTTAGTATCAGGGGACACAGATACGCAGTATTTT. Protein: CASSLVSGDTDTQYF.